In this sample, the clone carrying this T cell receptor (beta chain) turned up a few times. Its target is not known. The source of the sample is a study of CD8 T cells in ankylosing spondylitis. Preparation of TCR beta libraries was done by quantitative 5'-RACE with molecular barcodes. TCRdb reprocessed the 5' RACE reads via MiXCR and lists one record per CDR3 protein. The table lists some 800,000 distinct CDR3 sequences, about 12% of them singletons. Broader study findings: Reported data indicate significant enrichment of disease-linked clones within matched ankylosing spondylitis synovial fluid. Ankylosing spondylitis blood appeared to carry a characteristic TCR beta motif of seven to nine highly homologous variants. The disease-linked clones had a CD8+ phenotype and low blood frequencies. Past studies reported some motif variants in reactive arthritis synovial fluid and blood.

Material for sequencing was blood, either unsorted or a sorted T cell fraction (not recorded which). The sequence was collected from a male donor with ankylosing spondylitis.

In DNA form, the CDR3 reads TGTGCCACCGGGCGGTCCGGGGGAGACAATGAGCAGTTCTTC. This encodes CATGRSGGDNEQFF. This chain connects TRBV10-3 to TRBJ2-1, with D possibly being TRBD2 (6 bases). Per germline, CDR1 ENHRY and CDR2 SYGVKD. Trimming took 10 bases from V and 5 from J, leaving 18 bases between them. CDR3 length: 14 residues.